This T cell receptor (beta chain) was identified in a study of glioma-infiltrating T cells. Overall study: Glioma patients had dexamethasone for six or fewer days before surgery.

The CDR3 is made up of 15 amino acids. V was cut by 7 bases and J by 5 bases, with 21 bases left in between. Germline CDR1 reads MGHRA; CDR2 reads YSYEKL. On this clonotype: Antigen unknown.

Study observations and caveats: Non-neoplastic patients had below-expected tissue-blood divergence, while all gliomas exceeded expectation.

Using RNA template, CDR3s of TCR alpha and beta were amplified with iRepertoire arm-PCR. TCRdb processed the multiplex PCR reads anew with MiXCR; each CDR3 protein has one entry. Of approximately 400,000 distinct CDR3 sequences listed, 35% to 45% are singletons. The source material was glioma tissue, nonneoplastic brain tissue, or PBMCs (not recorded which). The chain has TRBV4-1 and TRBJ2-7; weak D call: TRBD2 (6 bases). The clonotype was recovered from a human donor with low-grade glioma or glioblastoma, undergoing nonglioma brain surgery, or in good health (not recorded which). This CDR3 is CASTLEHGSGHEQYF. The CDR3 nucleotides are TGCGCCAGCACCCTCGAGCATGGTAGCGGCCACGAGCAGTACTTC.